This T cell receptor beta chain derives from a study of T cell responses to AZD1222 COVID-19 vaccine. General observations from the study: Nearly half of the spike-specific TCRs reportedly recognize variant regions that carry no mutations. Only six people who got AZD1222 tested seropositive at baseline.

Sequencing used immunoSEQ multiplex PCR; TCRdb keeps in-frame clones, though not all of them. The table includes more than 150,000 clones, 87% detected once. For this clone: Antigen: not known. The junction does not match germline at one end; this may be a read error.

This material consisted of peripheral blood, taken 28 days after the second AZD1222 dose. This sequence was found in an adult who received the AZD1222 COVID-19 vaccine.

CDR3 protein: CASSIASGSVYEQYF. CDR3 in DNA: TGTGCCAGCAGCATAGCTAGCGGGTCGGTCTACGAGCAGTACTTC. J is TRBJ2-7 and V is TRBV7-2; TRBD2 agrees at 8 bases. The germline V gene encodes CDR1 SGHTA and CDR2 FQGNSA. The length of the CDR3 is 15 residues.